These T cell receptor beta chains were read from a single sample in a study of T cells after yellow fever vaccination. MiXCR was run by TCRdb on the 5' RACE reads, yielding one entry per CDR3 protein. The sample shows just under 600,000 distinct CDR3 sequences, roughly 14% of them seen only once. Sequencing used PBMCs, obtained on the day of the yellow fever booster vaccination. The receptors derive from a man aged 30 to 45 who received the YFV17D yellow fever vaccine. CDR3s include the opening cysteine and the closing phenylalanine or tryptophan. A D gene is named only where the DNA matches it firmly. For some rows the clone size is stated as once, few or many, or as a class when expanded; others skip it.

>TRBV4-2|many|NA|TRBJ2-2
TGTGCCAGCAGCGGACGAGGCGCGAACACCGGGGAGCTGTTTTTT
CASSGRGANTGELFF
>TRBV12-3/TRBV12-4|few|TRBD2|TRBJ2-7
TGTGCCAGCACCCGCAGCGGGAGGGCTTACGAGCAGTACTTC
CASTRSGRAYEQYF
>TRBV5-1|few|NA|TRBJ1-5
TGCGCCAGCAGCCCGTTGGGTGGGAGCAATCAGCCCCAGCATTTT
CASSPLGGSNQPQHF
>TRBV19|NA|NA|TRBJ2-5
TGTGCCAGTAGTAAGGTGGACGTGGAGACCCAGTACTTC
CASSKVDVETQYF
>TRBV3-1|NA|NA|TRBJ2-4
TGTGCCAGCAGCCAAGATACGAGCGAAAACATTCAGTACTTC
CASSQDTSENIQYF
>TRBV5-1|few|TRBD2|TRBJ2-1
TGCGCCAGCAGCCCCAGCGGGAGGGCCCTTGGGGCACACAATGAGCAGTTCTTC
CASSPSGRALGAHNEQFF
>TRBV20-1|few|TRBD2|TRBJ2-4
TGCAGTGCTAGAGGACTAGCGGGAGAAGTGGCCAAAAACATTCAGTACTTC
CSARGLAGEVAKNIQYF
>TRBV7-6|NA|NA|TRBJ2-5
TGTGCCAGCAGCCTAATATGGCAAGAGACCCAGTACTTC
CASSLIWQETQYF
>TRBV7-8|few|TRBD2|TRBJ2-7
TGTGCCAGCAGCCCGGGGACTAGCGGGAGCCAAATTTTGGGCCGGCAGTACTTC
CASSPGTSGSQILGRQYF
>TRBV20-1|many|NA|TRBJ2-1
TGCAGTGCTAGAGTGGGGGTAGGGGTAGCCCGATACAATGAGCAGTTCTTC
CSARVGVGVARYNEQFF
>TRBV4-3|few|NA|TRBJ2-2
NA
CASSKEPGSCFF
>TRBV6-5|few|NA|TRBJ2-1
TGTGCCAGCGGAAGCTCCTACAATGAGCAGTTCTTC
CASGSSYNEQFF
>TRBV19|few|NA|TRBJ2-3
TGTGCCAGTAGTACCCGTCCAGCCCTCACAGATACGCAGTATTTT
CASSTRPALTDTQYF
>TRBV7-9|NA|TRBD1|TRBJ2-2
TGTGCCAGCAGCTCGGGACAGGGAGTTTTAGGGGAGCTGTTTTTT
CASSSGQGVLGELFF
>TRBV12-3/TRBV12-4|few|NA|TRBJ1-1
TGTGCCAGCAAGGAGAGCACTGAAGCTTTCTTT
CASKESTEAFF